In its sample, the clone carrying this T cell receptor (beta chain) was seen many times. Antigen: not known. TCRdb re-analysed the 5' RACE reads in MiXCR, keeping a single row per CDR3 protein. Of more than 50,000 distinct CDR3 sequences listed, over 5.5% are singletons. The data belong to a study of spatial heterogeneity in lung cancer. The CDR3 totals 11 residues. Germline-derived CDR1 and CDR2 are SEHNR and FQNEAQ (reference sequence). The V and J ends lost 4 bases and 4 bases respectively, with 5 bases between them. The time point was: sample taken at primary tumor resection. In each case, whole RNA from tumor, nontumor lung or frozen PBMC was sequenced unsorted. Study-level points and caveats: Whereas they appeared in blood less at follow-up, ubiquitous expanded tumor TCRs appeared there more at resection.

The clonotype originates from a female donor with early-stage non-small cell lung cancer. J is TRBJ2-7 and V is TRBV7-9; D is unclear. The sequenced sample was PBMCs, obtained at surgery. The CDR3 DNA reads TGTGCCAGCAGCTCTCAGTACGAGCAGTACTTC. Translated: CASSSQYEQYF.